The 3 T cell receptor beta chains below all came from one sample that was sequenced in a study of cytomegalovirus exposure and HLA in healthy donors. The PCR ran on 60 Vbeta and 13 Jbeta primers. Sequenced by immunoSEQ multiplex PCR; TCRdb stores in-frame clones only, minus some. The sample records approximately 130,000 clones, around 72% being singletons. Material for sequencing was PBMCs. The receptors were gathered from a middle-aged man in good health and CMV-seropositive.

The genes are TRBV5-1 and TRBJ2-7, with D perhaps TRBD1 (5 bases). Per germline, CDR1 SGHRS and CDR2 YFSETQ. The V end was cut by 2 bases, the J end by 3 bases, with 9 bases between. The CDR3 totals 13 residues. The CDR3 loop is CASSFQGDYEQYF. The DNA of the CDR3 is TGCGCCAGCAGCTTCCAGGGTGACTACGAGCAGTACTTC. Drawing the rest from reference TRBV5-1 and TRBJ2-7, the complete variable domain is KAGVTQTPRYLIKTRGQQVTLSCSPISGHRSVSWYQQTPGQGLQFLFEYFSETQRNKGNFPGRFSGRQFSNSRSEMNVSTLELGDSALYLCASSFQGDYEQYFGPGTRLTVT.

V is TRBV5-6 and J is TRBJ2-7, with D perhaps matching TRBD1 (6 bases). Trimming cost V 1 base and J 6 bases, with 17 bases left between them. The germline V gene encodes CDR1 SGHDT and CDR2 YYEEEE. CDR3 length: 15 amino acids. This chain's CDR3 is CASSLKPDSYSEQYF. CDR3 nucleotide sequence: TGTGCCAGCAGCTTGAAACCGGACAGTTATTCCGAGCAGTACTTC.

For this clone: A junction boundary mismatches the germline segment, possibly from a read error. V and J are TRBV7-9 and TRBJ2-7; D may be TRBD1 (6 bases). Germline CDR1 and CDR2: SEHNR and FQNEAQ (reference sequence). This CDR3 has 14 amino acids. CDR3 protein: CSSSFGQSSYEQYF. The CDR3 region has the DNA TGTTCCAGCAGCTTTGGACAGAGCTCCTACGAGCAGTACTTC. Variable domain in full (rest from reference TRBV7-9 and TRBJ2-7): DTGVSQNPRHKITKRGQNVTFRCDPISEHNRLYWYRQTLGQGPEFLTYFQNEAQLEKSRLLSDRFSAERPKGSFSTLEIQRTEQGDSAMYLCSSSFGQSSYEQYFGPGTRLTVT.